The next 11 T cell receptor beta chains were all read from a single sample in a study of blood T cell repertoires in COVID-19. Produced via immunoSEQ multiplex PCR; TCRdb's table is partial and in-frame only. The sample includes about 190,000 clones, approximately 90% of them seen just once. Sequencing was performed on peripheral blood. All receptors come from a man between 40 and 49 years old with active or convalescent COVID-19.

The chain joins TRBV15 to TRBJ2-7; D may be TRBD1 (6 bases). Trimming took off 0 bases at V and 2 bases at J, with 8 bases between the two ends. The germline V gene encodes CDR1 LNHNV and CDR2 YYDKDF (reference sequence). The CDR3 extends over 14 amino acids. The CDR3, as DNA: TGTGCCACCAGCAGAGATGGGGGCACCTACGAGCAGTACTTC. This translates into CATSRDGGTYEQYF. Using reference TRBV15 and TRBJ2-7 for the parts outside the CDR3, the full variable domain is DAMVIQNPRYQVTQFGKPVTLSCSQTLNHNVMYWYQQKSSQAPKLLFHYYDKDFNNEADTPDNFQSRRPNTSFCFLDIRSPGLGDTAMYLCATSRDGGTYEQYFGPGTRLTVT.

Only one count was recorded for this clone. V usage is TRBV28 and J usage is TRBJ1-2; 9 bases align to TRBD1. Germline V gene data show CDR1 as MDHEN and CDR2 as SYDVKM. Trimming at V came to 3 bases and at J to 5 bases, leaving 4 bases not matched to a gene. This CDR3 is built from 14 residues. For the CDR3, the DNA is TGTGCCAGCAGTTTGTCACAGGGGGCATATGGCTACACCTTC. Amino acids: CASSLSQGAYGYTF.

This rearrangement joins TRBV2 to TRBJ2-7, with 10 bases that match TRBD2. This CDR3 spans 13 amino acids. The J segment lost 4 bases and the V segment lost 6 bases, leaving 3 bases of the junction unmatched. Per the germline V gene, CDR1 is SNHLY and CDR2 is FYNNEI. CDR3 nucleotide sequence: TGTGCCAGCAGAGCGGGAGGGAGGTACGAGCAGTACTTC. The encoded protein is CASRAGGRYEQYF.

This clone was observed a single time. This chain links TRBV3-1 (or the pseudogene TRBV3-2) with TRBJ2-7, with TRBD1 as a possible D gene (6 bases). V was pared by 2 bases and J by 1 base, with 9 bases between. From germline, CDR1 is LGHDT and CDR2 YNNKEL (reference sequence). CDR3 length equals 14 residues. This chain's CDR3 is CASSQSGASYEQYF. For the CDR3, the DNA is TGTGCCAGCAGCCAATCAGGGGCATCCTACGAGCAGTACTTC.

This clone was recorded only once. The chain is built from TRBV19 and TRBJ2-7; D not resolved. The V end lost 5 bases, the J end lost 6 bases, and 14 bases lay between the germline ends. Looked up from germline, CDR1 is LNHDA and CDR2 is SQIVND (reference sequence). CDR3 length: 13 residues. This CDR3 reads CASSPTPRGEQYF. The CDR3 region has the DNA TGTGCCAGTAGTCCGACCCCTCGAGGCGAGCAGTACTTC.

The rearrangement uses TRBV4-3 and TRBJ2-1; 13 bases are shared with TRBD2. Germline CDR1 LGHNA, CDR2 YSLEER. Trimming cost V 4 bases and J 10 bases; bases outside gene matches: 7. CDR3 length equals 15 residues. The CDR3 reads CASSPTSGGAREQFF. CDR3 sequence (DNA): TGCGCCAGCAGCCCAACTAGCGGGGGGGCCCGGGAGCAGTTCTTC.

The rearrangement links TRBV2 to TRBJ2-2; D is possibly TRBD2 (5 bases). The CDR3 runs to 13 residues. V was shortened by 6 bases and J by 8 bases, with 13 bases between the two germline ends. The germline gives CDR1 SNHLY, CDR2 FYNNEI. CDR3 sequence (DNA): TGTGCCAGCAGAACCCGGGGTTCTGGGGAGCTGTTTTTT. Its protein is CASRTRGSGELFF.

A few counts support this clone. The chain carries TRBV5-4 and TRBJ2-7; D gene uncertain. With 0 bases removed from V and 1 base from J, the gap between germline ends came to 8 bases. From germline, CDR1 is SGHNT and CDR2 YYREEE (reference sequence). The length of the CDR3 is 14 residues. DNA for the CDR3: TGTGCCAGCAGCTTGGTTGAGCGATCCTACGAGCAGTACTTC. As protein: CASSLVERSYEQYF. Using reference TRBV5-4 and TRBJ2-7 for the parts outside the CDR3, the full variable domain is ETGVTQSPTHLIKTRGQQVTLRCSSQSGHNTVSWYQQALGQGPQFIFQYYREEENGRGNFPPRFSGLQFPNYSSELNVNALELDDSALYLCASSLVERSYEQYFGPGTRLTVT.

The chain uses TRBV4-1 and TRBJ2-5; 12 bases fit TRBD1. V lost 1 base, J lost 5 bases, and 8 bases stayed unmatched. CDR3 length: 17 amino acids. Per the germline V gene, CDR1 is MGHRA and CDR2 is YSYEKL. The CDR3 coding sequence is TGCGCCAGCAGCCAAGGGGGAGGGACAGGGGGCCTCGAGACCCAGTACTTC. Translating it yields CASSQGGGTGGLETQYF.

The genes are TRBV6-1 and TRBJ2-3; 9 nucleotides agree with TRBD2. Per the germline V gene, CDR1 is MNHNS and CDR2 is SASEGT. CDR3 length: 16 amino acids. V gave up 4 bases and J gave up 0 bases; unmatched junction bases: 5. The DNA for the CDR3 is TGTGCCAGCAGTGCTAGCGGGATACCTAGCACAGATACGCAGTATTTT. It encodes CASSASGIPSTDTQYF.

The V gene is TRBV18, the J gene TRBJ1-2, with a weak D call TRBD1 (5 bases). The CDR3 extends over 13 amino acids. Germline V lookup: CDR1 KGHSH, CDR2 LQKENI. The V gene lost 6 bases and the J gene lost 2 bases, with 10 bases spanning the gap. The CDR3 nucleotides read TGTGCCAGCTCGCTACAGGAAAACTATGGCTACACCTTC. Protein sequence: CASSLQENYGYTF.